The source of this T cell receptor (beta chain) is a study of CD8 T cells in ankylosing spondylitis (dated by TCRdb to 2015 to 2018). About the investigation overall: To find TCR variants linked to disease, the study profiled T cell receptor beta repertoires in ankylosing spondylitis patients and healthy donors. In total, the full study cohort was made up of some 100 healthy donors and about two dozen ankylosing spondylitis patients. Peripheral blood samples were taken, and synovial fluid was additionally collected from ankylosing spondylitis patients. Overall study outcomes, separate from this receptor: According to the report, matched synovial fluid samples from ankylosing spondylitis patients were significantly enriched for the disease-linked clones. In peripheral blood, the disease-linked clones were found at relatively low frequencies and had a CD8+ phenotype. Blood from ankylosing spondylitis patients appeared to be characterized by a TCR beta motif composed of under ten highly homologous amino acid variants. Some TCR beta motif variants had previously been reported in synovial fluid and blood of reactive arthritis patients, which suggested common disease-initiation mechanisms.

V and J are trimmed by 2 bases and 4 bases, and the gene matches miss 6 bases of the junction. CDR1 and CDR2 (SGHTA, FQGNSA) derive from the germline V gene. From its cysteine to its phenylalanine, the CDR3 spans 15 amino acids. Here the CDR3 DNA is all that survives: 45 bases in frame from base 1. The run used an Illumina MiSeq. Quantitative 5'-RACE with molecular barcodes was used to prepare TCR beta libraries. The authors' pipeline ran thus. A new computational method based on a probabilistic model of VDJ rearrangement was used to identify disease-linked TCR variants. Starting from the raw public reads, TCRdb applied fastp trimming at Q25, assembled clones with MiXCR and retained in-frame beta chains. Identical CDR3 proteins give one entry, which carries the most common genes and DNA. These V and J calls rely on TCRdb rather than the paper's analysis. This sample gives around 25,000 distinct CDR3 sequences in total; about a sixth of them show up just once. The ten largest clones represent approximately 27% of the sample.

A note on this clonotype: The clone's antigen remains unknown. No much larger clonotype is one base removed from it; base qualities were not supplied.

The chain employs TRBV7-2 and TRBJ1-2, and 8 junctional nucleotides match TRBD1. Specimen: blood. The receptor was derived from a male donor with ankylosing spondylitis or in good health (not recorded which). The DNA is TGTGCCAGCAGCTTACGTCCAGGGGGCGTCTATGGCTACACCTTC. This translates into CASSLRPGGVYGYTF.